Below are 10 T cell receptor beta chains sequenced from a single sample in a study of blood T cell repertoires in COVID-19. This table comes from immunoSEQ multiplex PCR, and its TCRdb copy is limited to in-frame clones, with some not included. The sample shows 200,000 to 250,000 clones, 86% of them seen only once. The sample comprised peripheral blood. Receptors were obtained from a woman aged 55-69 years who had recovered from COVID-19.

CDR3 coding DNA: TGTGCCAGCAGACGGGGGGGCCGAGGTGGGGAGCTGTTTTTT. Its protein is CASRRGGRGGELFF. The V call is TRBV27, the J call TRBJ2-2, with 8 positions matching TRBD2. This CDR3 is built from 14 residues. Germline V gene data show CDR1 as MNHEY and CDR2 as SMNVEV (reference sequence). J gave up 8 bases and V 6 bases, and 8 bases lay outside the gene matches.

This sequence joins TRBV29-1 and TRBJ2-3; D is unclear. CDR3 length equals 16 residues. Germline values: CDR1 SQVTM, CDR2 ANQGSEA. V lost 1 base and J 2 bases, leaving 16 bases between the germline ends. DNA of the CDR3: TGCAGCGTTGAAGGGGTGGTGGAAGCGACCACAGATACGCAGTATTTT. This codes for CSVEGVVEATTDTQYF.

V gene TRBV5-1 combines with J gene TRBJ1-3; D is uncertain. CDR1 is SGHRS and CDR2 is YFSETQ in the germline V gene. The CDR3 loop spans 15 amino acids. Trimming took off 0 bases at V and 7 bases at J, with 14 bases between the two ends. The CDR3 is CASSLVPGFENTIYF. DNA for the CDR3: TGCGCCAGCAGCTTGGTTCCGGGTTTCGAGAACACCATATATTTT.

The rearrangement joins TRBV9 to TRBJ2-1; TRBD2 matches 10 bases. V shed 0 bases and J 5 bases; nucleotides not matched to a gene: 8. Germline assignment: CDR1 SGDLS and CDR2 YYNGEE. This CDR3 spans 17 amino acids. The CDR3 protein is CASSVEVGTSVNNEQFF. As DNA, the CDR3 is TGTGCCAGCAGCGTAGAGGTCGGGACTAGCGTTAACAATGAGCAGTTCTTC.

This sequence joins TRBV7-6 and TRBJ2-2; 7 bases agree with TRBD2. Germline loops: CDR1 SGHVS, CDR2 FNYEAQ. CDR3 length equals 14 residues. With V trimmed by 3 bases and J by 4 bases, 2 bases remained unmatched. Here the CDR3 DNA reads TGTGCCAGCAGCTTTAGCGGGCTCACCGGGGAGCTGTTTTTT. Protein sequence: CASSFSGLTGELFF. Looking up the rest from reference TRBV7-6 and TRBJ2-2 gives the full variable domain: GAGVSQSPRYKVTKRGQDVALRCDPISGHVSLYWYRQALGQGPEFLTYFNYEAQQDKSGLPNDRFSAERPEGSISTLTIQRTEQRDSAMYRCASSFSGLTGELFFGEGSRLTVL.

This rearrangement joins TRBV15 to TRBJ1-2; D is possibly TRBD1 (6 bases). Per the germline V gene, CDR1 is LNHNV and CDR2 is YYDKDF (reference sequence). The V gene lost 1 base and the J gene lost 5 bases, with 11 bases spanning the gap. The CDR3 loop spans 14 amino acids. This CDR3 reads CATSRGNRVYGYTF. DNA for the CDR3: TGTGCCACCAGCAGAGGAAACAGGGTTTATGGCTACACCTTC.

The chain joins TRBV7-3 to TRBJ2-1; 13 nucleotides align to TRBD2. Germline loops: CDR1 SGHTA, CDR2 FQGTGA. V lost 4 bases, J lost 13 bases, and 7 bases stayed unmatched. CDR3 size: 14 residues. CDR3 in amino acids: CASSSGLAGAPQFF. The CDR3 region has the DNA TGTGCCAGCAGCTCAGGACTAGCGGGGGCGCCTCAGTTCTTC.

This chain uses TRBV25-1 with TRBJ1-6; the D gene is possibly TRBD1 (5 bases). CDR1 and CDR2 from the germline V gene are MGHDK and SYGVNS. Trimming cost V 4 bases and J 3 bases, with 13 bases left between them. The CDR3 totals 16 residues. CDR3 sequence: CASSASRVYYNSPLHF. DNA for the CDR3: TGTGCCAGCAGTGCCTCCAGGGTATACTATAATTCACCCCTCCACTTT.

This clone has only one observation. The chain joins TRBV3-1 (or the pseudogene TRBV3-2) to TRBJ2-2; maybe TRBD1 (5 bases). Between the trimmed V and J ends, which lost 6 bases and 0 bases, there was a span of 8 bases. Germline lookup yields CDR1 LGHDT and CDR2 YNNKEL (reference sequence). The length of the CDR3 is 14 residues. As DNA, the CDR3 is TGTGCCAGCAGACTGGACACGAACACCGGGGAGCTGTTTTTT. Amino acids: CASRLDTNTGELFF.

This clone was seen only once. The chain couples TRBV29-1 to TRBJ2-2, with 7 positions matching TRBD1. The CDR3 has 14 residues. CDR1 and CDR2 (germline): SQVTM, ANQGSEA. The junction had 10 bases not matched to a gene; V was cut back by 5 bases and J by 7 bases. The CDR3 spells CSVSTGFIHGELFF. For the CDR3, the DNA is TGCAGCGTTTCGACAGGGTTTATTCACGGGGAGCTGTTTTTT.